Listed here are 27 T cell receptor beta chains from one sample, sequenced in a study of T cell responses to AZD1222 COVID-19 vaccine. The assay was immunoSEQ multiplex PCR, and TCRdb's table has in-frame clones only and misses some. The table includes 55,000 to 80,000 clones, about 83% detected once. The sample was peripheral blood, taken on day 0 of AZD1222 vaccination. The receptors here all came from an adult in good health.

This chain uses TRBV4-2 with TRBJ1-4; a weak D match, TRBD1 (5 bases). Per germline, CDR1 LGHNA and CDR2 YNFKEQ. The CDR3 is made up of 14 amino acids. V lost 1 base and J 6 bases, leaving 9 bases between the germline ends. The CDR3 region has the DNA TGTGCCAGCAGCCAAGGACAGCTTTATGAAAAACTGTTTTTT. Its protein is CASSQGQLYEKLFF.

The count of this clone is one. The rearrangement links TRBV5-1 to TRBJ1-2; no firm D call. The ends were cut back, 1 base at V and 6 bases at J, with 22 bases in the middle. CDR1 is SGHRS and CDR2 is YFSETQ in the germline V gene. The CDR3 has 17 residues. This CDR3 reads CASSLRLMAVSADGYTF. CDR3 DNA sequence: TGCGCCAGCAGCTTGCGGTTAATGGCAGTCTCAGCGGATGGCTACACCTTC.

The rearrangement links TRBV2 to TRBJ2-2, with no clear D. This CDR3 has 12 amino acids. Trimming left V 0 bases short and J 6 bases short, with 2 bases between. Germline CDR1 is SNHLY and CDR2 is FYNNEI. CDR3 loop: CASSEAAGELFF. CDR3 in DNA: TGTGCCAGCAGTGAAGCCGCCGGGGAGCTGTTTTTT.

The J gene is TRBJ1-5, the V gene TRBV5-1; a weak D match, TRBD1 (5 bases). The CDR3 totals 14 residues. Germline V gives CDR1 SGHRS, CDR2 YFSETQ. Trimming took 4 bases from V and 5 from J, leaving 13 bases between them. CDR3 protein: CASSPGDGDQPQHF. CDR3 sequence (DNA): TGCGCCAGCAGCCCCGGGGACGGGGATCAGCCCCAGCATTTT.

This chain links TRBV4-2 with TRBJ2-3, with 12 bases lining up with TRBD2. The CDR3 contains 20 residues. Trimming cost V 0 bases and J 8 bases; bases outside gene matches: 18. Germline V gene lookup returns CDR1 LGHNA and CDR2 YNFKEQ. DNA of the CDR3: TGTGCCAGCAGCCAAGAAGCGCTAGCGGGGGGGCCTATCAAAGAGCGTACGCAGTATTTT. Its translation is CASSQEALAGGPIKERTQYF.

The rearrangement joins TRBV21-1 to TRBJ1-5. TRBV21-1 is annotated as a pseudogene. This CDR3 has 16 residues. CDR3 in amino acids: CASSKQPHYSNQPQHF. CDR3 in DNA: TGTGCCAGCAGCAAACAGCCACATTATAGCAATCAGCCCCAGCATTTT.

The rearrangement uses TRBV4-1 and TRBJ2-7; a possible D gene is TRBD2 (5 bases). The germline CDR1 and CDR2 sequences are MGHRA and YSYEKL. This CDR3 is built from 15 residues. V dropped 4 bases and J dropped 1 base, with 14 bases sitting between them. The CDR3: CASSRGSGRSYEQYF. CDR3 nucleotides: TGCGCCAGCAGCCGAGGGTCAGGAAGGTCCTACGAGCAGTACTTC.

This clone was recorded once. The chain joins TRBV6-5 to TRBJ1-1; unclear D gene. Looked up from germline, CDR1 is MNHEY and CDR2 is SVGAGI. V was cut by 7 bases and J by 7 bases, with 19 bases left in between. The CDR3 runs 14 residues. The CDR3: CASTSPWDENEAFF. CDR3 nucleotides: TGTGCCAGCACCTCCCCTTGGGATGAGAATGAAGCTTTCTTT.

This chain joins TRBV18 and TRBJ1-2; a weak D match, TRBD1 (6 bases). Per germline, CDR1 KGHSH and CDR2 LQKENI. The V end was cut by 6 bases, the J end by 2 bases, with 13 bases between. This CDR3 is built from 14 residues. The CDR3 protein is CASSPDRNNYGYTF. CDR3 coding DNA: TGTGCCAGCTCCCCGGACAGAAACAACTATGGCTACACCTTC.

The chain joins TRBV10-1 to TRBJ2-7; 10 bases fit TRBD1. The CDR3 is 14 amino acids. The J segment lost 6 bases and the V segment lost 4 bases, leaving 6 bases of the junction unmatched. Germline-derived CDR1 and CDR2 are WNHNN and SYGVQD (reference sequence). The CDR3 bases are TGCGCCAGCAGTGGTGGGACAGGGGTGGCCGAGCAGTACTTC. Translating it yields CASSGGTGVAEQYF.

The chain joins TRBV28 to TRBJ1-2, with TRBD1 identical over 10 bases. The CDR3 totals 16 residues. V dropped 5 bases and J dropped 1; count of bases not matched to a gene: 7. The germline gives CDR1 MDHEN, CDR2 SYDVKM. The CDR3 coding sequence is TGTGCCAGCAGTGCCGGGGACAGGGGATTTAACTATGGCTACACCTTC. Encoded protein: CASSAGDRGFNYGYTF.

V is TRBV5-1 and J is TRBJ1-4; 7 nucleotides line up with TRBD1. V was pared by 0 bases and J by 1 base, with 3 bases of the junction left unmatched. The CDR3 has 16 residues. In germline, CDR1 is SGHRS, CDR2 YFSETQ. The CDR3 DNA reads TGCGCCAGCAGCTTGGAACAGGGGAGAACTAATGAAAAACTGTTTTTT. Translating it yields CASSLEQGRTNEKLFF.

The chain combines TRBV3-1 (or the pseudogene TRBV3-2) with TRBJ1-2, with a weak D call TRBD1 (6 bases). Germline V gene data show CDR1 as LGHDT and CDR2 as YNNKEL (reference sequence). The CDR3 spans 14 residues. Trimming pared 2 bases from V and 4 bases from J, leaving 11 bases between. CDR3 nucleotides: TGTGCCAGCAGCCAAAACACAGGGTTCTATGGCTACACCTTC. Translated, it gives CASSQNTGFYGYTF.

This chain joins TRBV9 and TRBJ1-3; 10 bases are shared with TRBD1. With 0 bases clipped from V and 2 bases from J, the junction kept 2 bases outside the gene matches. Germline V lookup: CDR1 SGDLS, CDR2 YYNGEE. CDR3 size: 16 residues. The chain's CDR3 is CASSVEDRGAGNTIYF. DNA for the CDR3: TGTGCCAGCAGCGTAGAGGACAGGGGGGCTGGAAACACCATATATTTT. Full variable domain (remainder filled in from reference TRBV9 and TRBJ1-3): DSGVTQTPKHLITATGQRVTLRCSPRSGDLSVYWYQQSLDQGLQFLIQYYNGEERAKGNILERFSAQQFPDLHSELNLSSLELGDSALYFCASSVEDRGAGNTIYFGEGSWLTVV.

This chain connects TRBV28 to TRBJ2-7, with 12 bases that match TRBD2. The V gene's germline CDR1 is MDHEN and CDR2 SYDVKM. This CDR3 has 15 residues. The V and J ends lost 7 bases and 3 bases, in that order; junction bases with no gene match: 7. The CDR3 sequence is CASTGRLAGDYEQYF. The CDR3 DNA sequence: TGTGCCAGCACCGGAAGACTAGCGGGGGACTACGAGCAGTACTTC.

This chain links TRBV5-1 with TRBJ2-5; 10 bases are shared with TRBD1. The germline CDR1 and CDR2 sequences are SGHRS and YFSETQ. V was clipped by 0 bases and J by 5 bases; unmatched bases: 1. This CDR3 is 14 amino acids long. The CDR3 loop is CASSLGQGAETQYF. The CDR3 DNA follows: TGCGCCAGCAGCTTGGGACAGGGGGCTGAGACCCAGTACTTC.

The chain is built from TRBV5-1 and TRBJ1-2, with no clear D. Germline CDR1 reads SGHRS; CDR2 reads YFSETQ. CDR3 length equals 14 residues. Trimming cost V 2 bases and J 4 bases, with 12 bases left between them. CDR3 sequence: CASSFRSLIYGYTF. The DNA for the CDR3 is TGCGCCAGCAGCTTTCGGAGCCTCATCTATGGCTACACCTTC.

The DNA for the CDR3 is TGCAGCGTTGCATTCTCTGGGGCCAACGTCCTGACTTTC. This codes for CSVAFSGANVLTF. The chain joins TRBV29-1 to TRBJ2-6; D is uncertain. Trimming stripped 4 bases from V and 0 bases from J, with 4 bases between. Germline CDR1 is SQVTM and CDR2 is ANQGSEA. The CDR3 spans 13 residues.

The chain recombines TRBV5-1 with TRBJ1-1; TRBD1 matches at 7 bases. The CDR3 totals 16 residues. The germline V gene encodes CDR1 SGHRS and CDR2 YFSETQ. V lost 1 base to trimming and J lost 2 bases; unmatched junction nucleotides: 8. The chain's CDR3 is CASSLLPGQSNTEAFF. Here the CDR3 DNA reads TGCGCCAGCAGCTTGCTACCGGGACAGAGTAACACTGAAGCTTTCTTT.

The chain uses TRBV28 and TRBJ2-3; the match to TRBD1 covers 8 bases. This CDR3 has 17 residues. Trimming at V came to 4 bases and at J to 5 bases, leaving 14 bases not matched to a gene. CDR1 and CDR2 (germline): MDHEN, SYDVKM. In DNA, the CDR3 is TGTGCCAGCAGTTATGCCCGGGGGATGGACAGGGTAGATACGCAGTATTTT. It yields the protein CASSYARGMDRVDTQYF.

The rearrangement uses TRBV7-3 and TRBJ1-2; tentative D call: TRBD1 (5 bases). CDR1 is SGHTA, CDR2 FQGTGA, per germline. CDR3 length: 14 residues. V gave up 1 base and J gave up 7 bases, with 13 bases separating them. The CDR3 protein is CASSLISQGGGYTF. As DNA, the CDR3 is TGTGCCAGCAGCTTAATATCGCAGGGTGGTGGCTACACCTTC. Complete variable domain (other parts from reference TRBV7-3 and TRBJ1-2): GAGVSQTPSNKVTEKGKYVELRCDPISGHTALYWYRQSLGQGPEFLIYFQGTGAADDSGLPNDRFFAVRPEGSVSTLKIQRTERGDSAVYLCASSLISQGGGYTFGSGTRLTVV.

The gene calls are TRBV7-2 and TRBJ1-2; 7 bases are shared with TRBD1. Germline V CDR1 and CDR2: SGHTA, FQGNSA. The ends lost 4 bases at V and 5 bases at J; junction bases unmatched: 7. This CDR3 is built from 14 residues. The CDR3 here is CASSWTGGEYGYTF. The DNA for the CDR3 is TGTGCCAGCAGCTGGACAGGAGGGGAATATGGCTACACCTTC.

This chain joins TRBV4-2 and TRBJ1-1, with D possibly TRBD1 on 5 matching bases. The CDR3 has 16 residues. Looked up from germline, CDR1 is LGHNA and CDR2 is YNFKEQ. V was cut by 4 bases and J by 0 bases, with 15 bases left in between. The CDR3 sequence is CASSPSPLDMNTEAFF. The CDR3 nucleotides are TGTGCCAGCAGCCCTTCCCCGTTGGACATGAACACTGAAGCTTTCTTT.

For the CDR3, the DNA is TGTGCCAGCAGCTTAGCAGGTGGTTATATGAACACTGAAGCTTTCTTT. It specifies CASSLAGGYMNTEAFF. V gene TRBV7-2 combines with J gene TRBJ1-1; no firm D call. V lost 0 bases and J lost 0, with 11 bases in between. The CDR3 runs to 16 residues. From germline, CDR1 is SGHTA and CDR2 FQGNSA.

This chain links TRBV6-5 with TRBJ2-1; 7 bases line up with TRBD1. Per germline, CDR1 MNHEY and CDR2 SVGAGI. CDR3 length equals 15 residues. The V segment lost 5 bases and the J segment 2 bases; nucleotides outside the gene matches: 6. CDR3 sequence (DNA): TGTGCCAGCAGTCGCGACAGGGAACCCTACAATGAGCAGTTCTTC. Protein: CASSRDREPYNEQFF.

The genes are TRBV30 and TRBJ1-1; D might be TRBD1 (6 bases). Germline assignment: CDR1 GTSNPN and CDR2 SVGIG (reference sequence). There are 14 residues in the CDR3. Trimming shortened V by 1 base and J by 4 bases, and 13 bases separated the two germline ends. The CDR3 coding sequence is TGTGCCTGGAGTGCCCGGACAGAGGCCACTGAAGCTTTCTTT. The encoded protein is CAWSARTEATEAFF.

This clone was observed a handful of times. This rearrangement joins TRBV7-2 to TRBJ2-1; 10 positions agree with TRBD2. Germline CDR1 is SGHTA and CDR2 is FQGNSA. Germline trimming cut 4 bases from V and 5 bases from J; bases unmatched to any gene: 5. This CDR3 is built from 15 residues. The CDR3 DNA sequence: TGTGCCAGCAGCTCAACTAGCGGGGTTGACAATGAGCAGTTCTTC. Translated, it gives CASSSTSGVDNEQFF.